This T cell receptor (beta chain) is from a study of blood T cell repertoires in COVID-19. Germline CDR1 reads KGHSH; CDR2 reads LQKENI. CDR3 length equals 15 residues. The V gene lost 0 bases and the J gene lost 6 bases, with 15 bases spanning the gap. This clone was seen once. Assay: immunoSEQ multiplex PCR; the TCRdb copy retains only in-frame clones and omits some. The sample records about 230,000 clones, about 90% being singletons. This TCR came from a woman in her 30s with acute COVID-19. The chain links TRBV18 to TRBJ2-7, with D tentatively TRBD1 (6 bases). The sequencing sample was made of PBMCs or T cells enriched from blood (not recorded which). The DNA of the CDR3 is TGTGCCAGCTCACCACCATCCAGGGGCAGAGTCGAGCAGTACTTC. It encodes CASSPPSRGRVEQYF. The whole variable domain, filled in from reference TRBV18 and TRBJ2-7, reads NAGVMQNPRHLVRRRGQEARLRCSPMKGHSHVYWYRQLPEEGLKFMVYLQKENIIDESGMPKERFSAEFPKEGPSILRIQQVVRGDSAAYFCASSPPSRGRVEQYFGPGTRLTVT.